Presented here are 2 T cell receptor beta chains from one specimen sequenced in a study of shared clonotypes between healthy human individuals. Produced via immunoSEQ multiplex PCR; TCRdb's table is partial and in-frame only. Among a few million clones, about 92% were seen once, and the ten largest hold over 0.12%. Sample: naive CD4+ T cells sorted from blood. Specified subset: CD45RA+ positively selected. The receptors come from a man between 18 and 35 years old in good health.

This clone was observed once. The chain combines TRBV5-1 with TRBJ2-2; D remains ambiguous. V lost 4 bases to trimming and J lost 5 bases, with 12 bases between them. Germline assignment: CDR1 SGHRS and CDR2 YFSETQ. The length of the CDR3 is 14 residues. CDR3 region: CASSRTLLTGELFF. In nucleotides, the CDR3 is TGCGCCAGCAGCCGGACCTTACTAACCGGGGAGCTGTTTTTT.

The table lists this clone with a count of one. The CDR3 coding sequence is TGTGCCAGCAGCTTGGACGGATTCTACAATGAGCAGTTCTTC. Encoded protein: CASSLDGFYNEQFF. This chain uses TRBV5-4 with TRBJ2-1; D unresolved. The CDR3 spans 14 residues. Germline loops: CDR1 SGHNT, CDR2 YYREEE (reference sequence). V shed 0 bases and J shed 3 bases, with 7 bases lying between them.